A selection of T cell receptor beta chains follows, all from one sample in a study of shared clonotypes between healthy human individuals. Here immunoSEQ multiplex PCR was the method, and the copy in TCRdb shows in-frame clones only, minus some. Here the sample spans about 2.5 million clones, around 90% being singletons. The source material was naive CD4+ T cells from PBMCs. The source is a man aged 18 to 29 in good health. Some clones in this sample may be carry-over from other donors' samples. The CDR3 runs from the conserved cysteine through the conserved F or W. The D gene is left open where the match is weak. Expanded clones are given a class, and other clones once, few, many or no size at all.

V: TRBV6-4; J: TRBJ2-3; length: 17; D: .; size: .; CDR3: CASSGLGRGAGTDTQYF; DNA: TGTGCCAGCAGTGGGTTGGGTCGGGGGGCGGGCACAGATACGCAGTATTTT
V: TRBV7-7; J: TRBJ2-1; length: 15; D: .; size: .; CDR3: CASSLGGGSYNEQFF; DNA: TGTGCCAGCAGCTTAGGTGGGGGTTCCTACAATGAGCAGTTCTTC
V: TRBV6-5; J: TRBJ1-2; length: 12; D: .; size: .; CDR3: CASRLRGHGYTF; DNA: TGTGCCAGCAGGCTCAGGGGCCATGGCTACACCTTC
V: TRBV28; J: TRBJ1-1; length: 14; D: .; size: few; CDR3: CASSLTSKDTEAFF; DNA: TGTGCCAGCAGTCTGACCTCGAAGGACACTGAAGCTTTCTTT
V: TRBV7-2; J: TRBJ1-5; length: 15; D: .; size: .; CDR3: CASSLGGQDNQPQHF; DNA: TGTGCCAGCAGCTTAGGGGGGCAGGATAATCAGCCCCAGCATTTT
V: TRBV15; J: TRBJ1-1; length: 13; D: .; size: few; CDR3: CATNQRMNTEAFF; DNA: TGTGCCACCAACCAACGTATGAACACTGAAGCTTTCTTT
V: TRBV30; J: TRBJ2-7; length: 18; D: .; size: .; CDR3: CAWSKRDSPTHYYYEQYF; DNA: TGTGCCTGGAGTAAACGGGACTCCCCAACTCACTACTACTACGAGCAGTACTTC
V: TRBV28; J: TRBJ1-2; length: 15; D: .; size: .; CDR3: CASRGTGWGAAGYTF; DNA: TGTGCCAGCAGAGGAACGGGGTGGGGGGCTGCTGGCTACACCTTC
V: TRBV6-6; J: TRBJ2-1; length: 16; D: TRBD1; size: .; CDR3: CASSLRGQGPYNEQFF; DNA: TGTGCCAGCAGTCTGAGGGGACAGGGACCTTACAATGAGCAGTTCTTC
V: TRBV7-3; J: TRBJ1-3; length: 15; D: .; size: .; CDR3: CASSLERLSGNTIYF; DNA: TGTGCCAGCAGCTTAGAGCGCCTCTCTGGAAACACCATATATTTT
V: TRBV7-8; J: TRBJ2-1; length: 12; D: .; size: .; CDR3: CASSLDRNEQFF; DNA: TGTGCCAGCAGCTTAGACCGTAATGAGCAGTTCTTC
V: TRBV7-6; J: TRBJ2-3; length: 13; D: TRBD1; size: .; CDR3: CASSSTGFGTQYF; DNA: TGTGCCAGCAGCTCGACAGGGTTTGGTACGCAGTATTTT
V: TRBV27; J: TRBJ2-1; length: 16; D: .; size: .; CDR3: CASSLQTALTFNEQFF; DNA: TGTGCCAGCAGTCTCCAGACAGCCCTGACCTTCAATGAGCAGTTCTTC
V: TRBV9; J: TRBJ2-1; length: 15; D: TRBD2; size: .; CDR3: CASSVEPTSGNEQFF; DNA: TGTGCCAGCAGCGTAGAACCGACTAGCGGGAATGAGCAGTTCTTC
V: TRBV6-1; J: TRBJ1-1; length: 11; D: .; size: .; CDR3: CASEGYTEAFF; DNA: TGTGCCAGCGAGGGGTACACTGAAGCTTTCTTT
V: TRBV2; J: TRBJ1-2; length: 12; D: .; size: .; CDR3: CASSEYVDGYTF; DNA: TGTGCCAGCAGTGAATATGTGGATGGCTACACCTTC
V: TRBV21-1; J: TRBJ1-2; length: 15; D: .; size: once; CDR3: CASSRAVDRDYGYTF; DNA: TGTGCCAGCAGCAGAGCGGTTGACCGGGACTATGGCTACACCTTC
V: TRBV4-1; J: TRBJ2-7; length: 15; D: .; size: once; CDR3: CASSFPGAGAYEQYF; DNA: TGCGCCAGCAGTTTTCCGGGGGCTGGGGCCTACGAGCAGTACTTC
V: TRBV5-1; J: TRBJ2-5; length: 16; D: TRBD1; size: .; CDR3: CASSPTGRGLSETQYF; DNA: TGCGCCAGCAGCCCGACGGGCAGGGGGCTATCAGAGACCCAGTACTTC
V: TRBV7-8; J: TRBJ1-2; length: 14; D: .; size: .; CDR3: CASSRDGPNYGYTF; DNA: TGTGCCAGCAGCCGAGACGGACCTAACTATGGCTACACCTTC
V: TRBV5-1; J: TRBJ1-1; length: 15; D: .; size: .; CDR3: CASSLQVGLGTEAFF; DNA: TGCGCCAGCAGCTTACAGGTTGGCCTGGGGACTGAAGCTTTCTTT
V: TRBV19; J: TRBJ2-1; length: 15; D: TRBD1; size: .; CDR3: CASSLTGTGETEQFF; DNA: TGTGCCAGTAGTCTTACCGGGACAGGGGAGACTGAGCAGTTCTTC
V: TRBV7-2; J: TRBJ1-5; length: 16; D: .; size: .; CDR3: CASSLVAGGRNQPQHF; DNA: TGTGCCAGCAGCTTAGTGGCAGGAGGGCGCAATCAGCCCCAGCATTTT
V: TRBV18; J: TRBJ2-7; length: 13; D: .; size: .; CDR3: CASSPQSPGEQYF; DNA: TGTGCCAGCTCACCACAGTCACCGGGTGAGCAGTACTTC
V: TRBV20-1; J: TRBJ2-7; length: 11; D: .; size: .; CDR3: CSARAPNEQYF; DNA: TGCAGTGCTAGAGCTCCGAACGAGCAGTACTTC
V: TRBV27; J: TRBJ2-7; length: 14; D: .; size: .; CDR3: CASSFSGIDTEQYF; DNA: TGTGCCAGCAGTTTCTCGGGGATTGACACAGAGCAGTACTTC
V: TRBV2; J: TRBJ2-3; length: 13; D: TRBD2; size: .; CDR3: CASSSEGTSYPYF; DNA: TGTGCCAGCAGCAGTGAGGGGACTAGTTATCCGTATTTT
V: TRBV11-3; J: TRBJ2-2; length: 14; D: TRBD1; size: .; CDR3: CASSPGGAAGELFF; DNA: TGTGCCAGCAGCCCAGGGGGCGCCGCCGGGGAGCTGTTTTTT
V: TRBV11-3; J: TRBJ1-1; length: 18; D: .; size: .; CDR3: CASSSGGYPRALNTEAFF; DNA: TGTGCCAGCAGCTCCGGAGGGTATCCCAGGGCCCTGAACACTGAAGCTTTCTTT
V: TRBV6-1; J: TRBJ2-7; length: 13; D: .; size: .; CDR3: CASKFASTYEQYF; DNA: TGTGCCAGCAAATTCGCCAGTACCTACGAGCAGTACTTC
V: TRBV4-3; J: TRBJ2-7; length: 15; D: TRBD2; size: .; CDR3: CASSQVGRASYEQYF; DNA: TGCGCCAGCAGCCAAGTCGGGAGGGCCTCGTACGAGCAGTACTTC
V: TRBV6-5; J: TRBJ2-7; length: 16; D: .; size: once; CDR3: CASSYSSAAFTYEQYF; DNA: TGTGCCAGCAGTTACTCGTCTGCAGCCTTTACCTACGAGCAGTACTTC
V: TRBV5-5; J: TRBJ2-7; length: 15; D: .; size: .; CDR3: CASSLRGGNLYEQYF; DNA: TGTGCCAGCAGCTTACGTGGCGGGAATCTCTACGAGCAGTACTTC
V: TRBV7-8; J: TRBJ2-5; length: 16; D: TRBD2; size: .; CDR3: CASSTGTSGRRETQYF; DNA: TGTGCCAGCAGCACTGGGACTAGCGGGAGAAGGGAGACCCAGTACTTC
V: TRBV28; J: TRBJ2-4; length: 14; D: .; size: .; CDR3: CASSLLTGGDIQYF; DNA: TGTGCCAGCAGTTTACTTACAGGGGGGGACATTCAGTACTTC
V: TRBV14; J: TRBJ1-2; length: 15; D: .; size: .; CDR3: CASSQQGTPNRGYTF; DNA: TGTGCCAGCAGCCAACAGGGGACGCCCAACAGGGGCTACACCTTC
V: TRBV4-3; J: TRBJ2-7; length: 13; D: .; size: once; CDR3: CASSQEPGYEQYF; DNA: TGCGCCAGCAGCCAAGAACCGGGGTACGAGCAGTACTTC
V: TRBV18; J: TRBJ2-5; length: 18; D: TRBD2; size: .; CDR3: CASSRRLTSGRAEETQYF; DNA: TGTGCCAGCTCGCGGAGACTGACTAGCGGGAGGGCCGAGGAGACCCAGTACTTC
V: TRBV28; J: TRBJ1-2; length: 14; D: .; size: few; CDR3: CASTTGSNFYGYTF; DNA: TGTGCCAGCACCACAGGGTCCAACTTCTATGGCTACACCTTC
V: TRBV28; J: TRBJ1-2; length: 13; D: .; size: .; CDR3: CASTGGVLNGYTF; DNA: TGTGCCAGCACCGGGGGGGTGCTGAATGGCTACACCTTC
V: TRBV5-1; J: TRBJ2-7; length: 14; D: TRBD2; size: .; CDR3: CASSLEGLADEQYF; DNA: TGCGCCAGCAGCTTGGAGGGACTAGCCGACGAGCAGTACTTC
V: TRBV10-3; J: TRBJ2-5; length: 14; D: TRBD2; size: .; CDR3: CAISPGGHQETQYF; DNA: TGTGCCATCAGCCCGGGAGGTCACCAAGAGACCCAGTACTTC
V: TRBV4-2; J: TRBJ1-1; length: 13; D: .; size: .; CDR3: CASSLETRRRAFF; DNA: TGTGCCAGCAGCTTGGAAACGAGGAGGAGGGCTTTCTTT
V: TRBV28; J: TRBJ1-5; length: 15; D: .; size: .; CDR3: CASSLPGGSNQPQHF; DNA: TGTGCCAGCAGTTTGCCCGGGGGCAGCAATCAGCCCCAGCATTTT
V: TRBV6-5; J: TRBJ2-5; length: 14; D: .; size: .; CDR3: CASSYGGGQETQYF; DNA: TGTGCCAGCAGTTATGGAGGGGGCCAAGAGACCCAGTACTTC
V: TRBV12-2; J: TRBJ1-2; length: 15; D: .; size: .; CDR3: CASRLGRTPNYGYTF; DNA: TGTGCAAGTCGCTTGGGTCGGACACCTAACTATGGCTACACCTTC
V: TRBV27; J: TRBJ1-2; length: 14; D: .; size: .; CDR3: CASSPLALLNGYTF; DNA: TGTGCCAGCAGCCCACTGGCCCTGTTAAACGGCTACACCTTC
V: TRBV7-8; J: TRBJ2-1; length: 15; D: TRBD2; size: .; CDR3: CASSQSGRAYNEQFF; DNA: TGTGCCAGCAGCCAAAGCGGGAGGGCTTACAATGAGCAGTTCTTC